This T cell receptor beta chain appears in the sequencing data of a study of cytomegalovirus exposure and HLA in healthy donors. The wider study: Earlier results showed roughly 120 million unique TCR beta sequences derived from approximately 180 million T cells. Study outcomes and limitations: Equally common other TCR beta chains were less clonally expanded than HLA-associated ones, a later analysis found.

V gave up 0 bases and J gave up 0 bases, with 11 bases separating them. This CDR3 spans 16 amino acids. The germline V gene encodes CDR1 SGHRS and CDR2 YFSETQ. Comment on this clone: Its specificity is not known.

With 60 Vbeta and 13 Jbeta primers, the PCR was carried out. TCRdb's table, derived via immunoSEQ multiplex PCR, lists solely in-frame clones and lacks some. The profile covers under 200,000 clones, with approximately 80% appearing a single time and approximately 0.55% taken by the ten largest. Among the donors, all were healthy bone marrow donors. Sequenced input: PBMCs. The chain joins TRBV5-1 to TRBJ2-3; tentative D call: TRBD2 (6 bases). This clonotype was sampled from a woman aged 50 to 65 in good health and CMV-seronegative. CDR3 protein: CASSLGAGTSTDTQYF. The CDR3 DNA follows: TGCGCCAGCAGCTTGGGGGCCGGGACTAGCACAGATACGCAGTATTTT.